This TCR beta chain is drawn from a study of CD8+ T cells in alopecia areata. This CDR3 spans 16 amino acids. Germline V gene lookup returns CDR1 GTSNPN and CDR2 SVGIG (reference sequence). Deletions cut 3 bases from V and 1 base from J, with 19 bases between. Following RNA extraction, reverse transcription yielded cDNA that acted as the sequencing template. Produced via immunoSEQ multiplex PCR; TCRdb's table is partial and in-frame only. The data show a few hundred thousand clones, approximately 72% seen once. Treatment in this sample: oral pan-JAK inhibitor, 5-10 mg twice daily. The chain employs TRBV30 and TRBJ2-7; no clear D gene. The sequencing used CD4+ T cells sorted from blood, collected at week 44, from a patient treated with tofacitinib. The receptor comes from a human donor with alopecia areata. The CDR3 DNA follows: TGTGCCTGGAGACCGAACCGACCGAAATTTTCCTACGAGCAGTACTTC. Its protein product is CAWRPNRPKFSYEQYF.